This T cell receptor beta chain was documented in a study of shared clonotypes between healthy human individuals. At least ten counts were recorded for this clone. Method: immunoSEQ multiplex PCR; TCRdb's copy keeps in-frame clones and lacks some. The sample consists of more than 1 million clones, approximately 78% of them appearing once. The TCR originated in a man aged 18 to 30 in good health. Some clones in this sample may be carry-over from other donors' samples. The material sequenced was memory CD4+ T cells from PBMCs. Subset in this sample: CD45RA-negative fraction.

CDR3 DNA: TGTGCCAGCAGCTCGAGGAGGCCGGGACAGGGCGTCTCCTACGAGCAGTACTTC. Translated, it gives CASSSRRPGQGVSYEQYF. The V and J genes are TRBV7-9 and TRBJ2-7; 9 nucleotides match TRBD1. The CDR3 sequence is 18 residues long. The germline V gene encodes CDR1 SEHNR and CDR2 FQNEAQ (reference sequence). V was clipped by 4 bases and J by 0 bases; unmatched bases: 13. The whole variable domain, remainder taken from reference TRBV7-9 and TRBJ2-7, is DTGVSQNPRHKITKRGQNVTFRCDPISEHNRLYWYRQTLGQGPEFLTYFQNEAQLEKSRLLSDRFSAERPKGSFSTLEIQRTEQGDSAMYLCASSSRRPGQGVSYEQYFGPGTRLTVT.